The present TCR beta chain was sequenced within a study of T cells in localized non-small cell lung cancer. Study-wide results and limits: Adjacent uninvolved lung tissue had the highest T cell clonality, exceeding tumor. A median of about 50 clones ranked among the top 100 in tumor appeared in adjacent lung. Because researchers sequenced only one region of the tumor, heterogeneity is still possible. Higher T cell density in the blood was associated with longer overall survival, whereas higher adjacent-lung clonality associated with shorter survival.

Remarks on this clone: Its antigen is not known.

This table comes from immunoSEQ multiplex PCR, and its TCRdb copy is limited to in-frame clones, with some not included. The sample holds about 1,500 clones; approximately 20% are singletons and the top ten take approximately 25%. Looked up from germline, CDR1 is MNHGY and CDR2 is SAAAGT. CDR3 size: 17 residues. The V and J ends lost 0 bases and 8 bases, in that order; junction bases with no gene match: 8. The starting material was lung tumor tissue, obtained before any cancer treatment. The chain is built from TRBV6-8 and TRBJ2-3; 13 nucleotides match TRBD2. The clonotype was recovered from a male donor aged 60 or over with stage III lung adenocarcinoma. The CDR3 nucleotides are TGTGCCAGCAGTTACTCGGGACTAGCGGGGCAGCAGGGTACGCAGTATTTT. Protein: CASSYSGLAGQQGTQYF.